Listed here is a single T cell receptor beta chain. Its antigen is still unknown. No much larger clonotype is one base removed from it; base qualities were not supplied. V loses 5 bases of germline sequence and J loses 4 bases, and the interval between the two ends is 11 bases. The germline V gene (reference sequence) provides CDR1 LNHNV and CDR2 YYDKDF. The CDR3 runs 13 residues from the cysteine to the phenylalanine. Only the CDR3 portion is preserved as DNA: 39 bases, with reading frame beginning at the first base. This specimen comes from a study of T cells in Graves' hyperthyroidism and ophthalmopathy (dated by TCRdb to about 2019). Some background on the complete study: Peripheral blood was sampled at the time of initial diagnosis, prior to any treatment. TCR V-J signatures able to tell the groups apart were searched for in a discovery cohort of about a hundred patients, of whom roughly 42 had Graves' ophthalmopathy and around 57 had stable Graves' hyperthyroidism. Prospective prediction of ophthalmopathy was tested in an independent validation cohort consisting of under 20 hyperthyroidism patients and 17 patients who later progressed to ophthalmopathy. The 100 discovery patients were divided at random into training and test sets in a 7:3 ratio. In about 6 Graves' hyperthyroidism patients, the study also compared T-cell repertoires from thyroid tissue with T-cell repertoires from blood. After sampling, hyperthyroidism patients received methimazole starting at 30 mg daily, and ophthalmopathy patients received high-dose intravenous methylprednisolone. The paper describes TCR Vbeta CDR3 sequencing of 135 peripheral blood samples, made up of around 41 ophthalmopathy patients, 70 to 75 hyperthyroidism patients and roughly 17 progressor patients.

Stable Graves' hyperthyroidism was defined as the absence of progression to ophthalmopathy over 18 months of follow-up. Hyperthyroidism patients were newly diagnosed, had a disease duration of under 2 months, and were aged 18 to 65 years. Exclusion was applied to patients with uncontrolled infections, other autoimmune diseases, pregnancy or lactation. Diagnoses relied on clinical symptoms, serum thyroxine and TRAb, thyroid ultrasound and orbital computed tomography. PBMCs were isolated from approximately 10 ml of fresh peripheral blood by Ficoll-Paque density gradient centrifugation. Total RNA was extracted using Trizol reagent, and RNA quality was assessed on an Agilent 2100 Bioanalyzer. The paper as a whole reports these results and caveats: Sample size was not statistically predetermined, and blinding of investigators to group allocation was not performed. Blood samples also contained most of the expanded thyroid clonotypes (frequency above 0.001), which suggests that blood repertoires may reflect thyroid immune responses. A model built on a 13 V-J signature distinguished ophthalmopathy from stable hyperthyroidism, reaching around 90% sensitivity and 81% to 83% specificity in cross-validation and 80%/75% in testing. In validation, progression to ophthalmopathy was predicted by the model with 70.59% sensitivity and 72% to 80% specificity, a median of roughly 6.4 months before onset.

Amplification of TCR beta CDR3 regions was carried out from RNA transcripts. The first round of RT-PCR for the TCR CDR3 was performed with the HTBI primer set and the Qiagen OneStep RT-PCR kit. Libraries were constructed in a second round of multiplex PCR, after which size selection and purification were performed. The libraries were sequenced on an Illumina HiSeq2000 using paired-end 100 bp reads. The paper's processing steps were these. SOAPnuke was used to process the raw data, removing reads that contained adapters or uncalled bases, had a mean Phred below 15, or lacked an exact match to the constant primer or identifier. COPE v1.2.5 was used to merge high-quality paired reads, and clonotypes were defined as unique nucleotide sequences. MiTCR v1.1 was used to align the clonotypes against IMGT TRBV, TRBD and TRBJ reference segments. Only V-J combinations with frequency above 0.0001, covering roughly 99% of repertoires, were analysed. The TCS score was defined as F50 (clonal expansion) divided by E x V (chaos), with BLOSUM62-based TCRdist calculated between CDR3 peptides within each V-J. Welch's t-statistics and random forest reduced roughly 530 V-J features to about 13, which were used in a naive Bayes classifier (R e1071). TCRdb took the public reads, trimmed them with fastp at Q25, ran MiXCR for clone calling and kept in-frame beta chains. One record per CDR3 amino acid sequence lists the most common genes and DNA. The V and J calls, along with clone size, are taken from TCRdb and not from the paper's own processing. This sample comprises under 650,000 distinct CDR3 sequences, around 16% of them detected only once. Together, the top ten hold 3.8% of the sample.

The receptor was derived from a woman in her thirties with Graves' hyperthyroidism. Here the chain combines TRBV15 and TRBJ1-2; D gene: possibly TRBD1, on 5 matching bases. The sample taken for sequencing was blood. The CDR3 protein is CATSVRASYGYTF. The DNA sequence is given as TGTGCCACCAGCGTCAGGGCAAGCTATGGCTACACCTTC.